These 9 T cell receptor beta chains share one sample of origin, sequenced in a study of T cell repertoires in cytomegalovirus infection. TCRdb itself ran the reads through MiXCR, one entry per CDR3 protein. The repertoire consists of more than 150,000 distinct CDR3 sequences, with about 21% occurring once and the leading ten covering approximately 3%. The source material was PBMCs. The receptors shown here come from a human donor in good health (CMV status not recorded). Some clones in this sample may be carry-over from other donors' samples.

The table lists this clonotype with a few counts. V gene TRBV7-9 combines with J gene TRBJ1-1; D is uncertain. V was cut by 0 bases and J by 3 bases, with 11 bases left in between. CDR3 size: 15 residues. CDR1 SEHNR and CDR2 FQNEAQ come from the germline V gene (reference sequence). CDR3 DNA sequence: TGTGCCAGCAGCTTAGCGGGTGGCGGCGACACTGAAGCTTTCTTT. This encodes CASSLAGGGDTEAFF.

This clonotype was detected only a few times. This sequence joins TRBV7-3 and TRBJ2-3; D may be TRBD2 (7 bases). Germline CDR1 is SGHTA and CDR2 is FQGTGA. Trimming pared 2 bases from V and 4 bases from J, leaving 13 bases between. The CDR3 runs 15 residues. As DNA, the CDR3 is TGTGCCAGCAGCTTATCCGGGGGGCCCTCAGATACGCAGTATTTT. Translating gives CASSLSGGPSDTQYF.

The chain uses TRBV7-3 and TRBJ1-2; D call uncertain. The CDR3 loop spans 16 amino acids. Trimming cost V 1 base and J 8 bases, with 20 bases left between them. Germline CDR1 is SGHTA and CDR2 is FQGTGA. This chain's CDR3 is CASSLREAKDPRGYTF. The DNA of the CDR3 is TGTGCCAGCAGCTTAAGGGAGGCTAAAGATCCTCGGGGCTACACCTTC.

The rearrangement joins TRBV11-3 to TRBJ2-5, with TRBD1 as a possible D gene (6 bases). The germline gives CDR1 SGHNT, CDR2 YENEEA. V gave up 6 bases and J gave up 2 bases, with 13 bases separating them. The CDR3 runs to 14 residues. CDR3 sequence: CASSPTRGQETQYF. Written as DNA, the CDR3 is TGTGCCAGCAGTCCAACCAGGGGACAAGAGACCCAGTACTTC. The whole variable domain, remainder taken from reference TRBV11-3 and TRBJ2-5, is EAGVVQSPRYKIIEKKQPVAFWCNPISGHNTLYWYLQNLGQGPELLIRYENEEAVDDSQLPKDRFSAERLKGVDSTLKIQPAELGDSAVYLCASSPTRGQETQYFGPGTRLLVL.

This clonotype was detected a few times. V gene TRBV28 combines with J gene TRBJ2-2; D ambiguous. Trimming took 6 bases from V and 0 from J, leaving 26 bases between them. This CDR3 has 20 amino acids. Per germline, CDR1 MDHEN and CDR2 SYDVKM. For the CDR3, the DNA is TGTGCCAGCAGGGCGTGGACGCCTGTTTTGGCCAGTTCGAACACCGGGGAGCTGTTTTTT. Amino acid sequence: CASRAWTPVLASSNTGELFF.

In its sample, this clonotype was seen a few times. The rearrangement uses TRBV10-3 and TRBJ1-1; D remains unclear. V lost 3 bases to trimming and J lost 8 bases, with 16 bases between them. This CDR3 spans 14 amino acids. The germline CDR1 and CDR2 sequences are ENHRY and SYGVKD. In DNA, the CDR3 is TGTGCCATCAGTGATCCCGGACGTACGGAAGAAGCTTTCTTT. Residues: CAISDPGRTEEAFF.

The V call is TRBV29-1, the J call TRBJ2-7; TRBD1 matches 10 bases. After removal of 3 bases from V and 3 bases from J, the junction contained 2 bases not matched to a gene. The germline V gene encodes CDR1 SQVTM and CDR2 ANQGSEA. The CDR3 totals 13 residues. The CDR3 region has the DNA TGCAGCGTTGAGAGGACAGGGGGCTACGAGCAGTACTTC. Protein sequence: CSVERTGGYEQYF.

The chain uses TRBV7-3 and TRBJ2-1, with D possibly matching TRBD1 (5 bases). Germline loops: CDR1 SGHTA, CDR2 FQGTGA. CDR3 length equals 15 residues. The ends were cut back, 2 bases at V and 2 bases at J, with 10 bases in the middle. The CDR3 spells CASSLGAGTYNEQFF. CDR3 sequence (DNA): TGTGCCAGCAGCTTAGGGGCAGGGACCTACAATGAGCAGTTCTTC.

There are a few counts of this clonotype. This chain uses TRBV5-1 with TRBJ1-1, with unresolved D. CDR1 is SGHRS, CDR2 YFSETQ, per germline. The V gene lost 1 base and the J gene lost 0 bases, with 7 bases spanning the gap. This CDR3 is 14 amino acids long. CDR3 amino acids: CASSLLGMNTEAFF. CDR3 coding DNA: TGCGCCAGCAGCTTGCTGGGAATGAACACTGAAGCTTTCTTT.